This T cell receptor beta chain comes out of a study of OX40 agonist ivuxolimab in advanced cancers. Study-wide context: Patients were infused with ivuxolimab every 2 weeks at 0.01 to 10 mg/kg. A male proportion of about 84% was recorded, with mean age 60 years and range roughly 23 to 90.

Here immunoSEQ multiplex PCR was the method, and the copy in TCRdb shows in-frame clones only, minus some. The sample lists 75,000 to 95,000 clones; roughly nine tenths were seen once. About this clone itself: The target antigen is unknown.

Findings and caveats of the study: Among the least clonally expanded were partial responders at 0.1-3.0 mg/kg. At 0.1 to 3.0 mg/kg, clonal expansion of CD4+ and CD8+ blood T cells had occurred by week 6.

This CDR3 has 16 residues. Germline V gives CDR1 LNHNV, CDR2 YYDKDF (reference sequence). Trimming left V 2 bases short and J 7 bases short, with 17 bases between. The material sequenced was CD4+ or CD8+ T cells sorted from blood, taken in a trial of the OX40 agonist ivuxolimab. The clonotype comes from an adult with an advanced solid tumor such as melanoma, head and neck, liver or kidney cancer. V is TRBV15 and J is TRBJ1-4, with D perhaps TRBD1 (5 bases). CDR3 protein: CATSRSHRDGFEKLFF. Written as DNA, the CDR3 is TGTGCCACCAGCAGATCTCATCGGGACGGCTTTGAAAAACTGTTTTTT.